Each of the 8 T cell receptor beta chains below was sequenced from the same sample in a study of cytomegalovirus exposure and HLA in healthy donors. PCR amplification relied on 60 Vbeta primers (plus 13 Jbeta primers). Only in-frame clones appear in the TCRdb table, and some are missing; sequencing was by immunoSEQ multiplex PCR. The sample lists under 200,000 clones; more than 70% were seen once. The specimen sequenced was PBMCs. The receptors were sampled from a boy aged 2 to 10 in good health and CMV-seronegative.

This clone is a singleton in its sample. This chain uses TRBV5-1 with TRBJ1-3, with TRBD1 as a possible D gene (6 bases). Trimming took 0 bases from V and 3 from J, leaving 13 bases between them. CDR3 length equals 16 residues. CDR1 SGHRS and CDR2 YFSETQ come from the germline V gene. CDR3 coding DNA: TGCGCCAGCAGCTTGGTCGCAGGGGACAATGGAAACACCATATATTTT. Translation: CASSLVAGDNGNTIYF.

This clone was counted a few times. The rearrangement uses TRBV30 and TRBJ2-7; possibly TRBD2 for D (6 bases). Looked up from germline, CDR1 is GTSNPN and CDR2 is SVGIG (reference sequence). This CDR3 comprises 14 residues. Trimming left V 0 bases short and J 4 bases short, with 13 bases between. DNA of the CDR3: TGTGCCTGGAGTGTGGACGGGAGAGGGTACGAGCAGTACTTC. Translated, it gives CAWSVDGRGYEQYF.

This chain uses TRBV29-1 with TRBJ1-1, with D maybe TRBD1 (5 bases). V was shortened by 7 bases and J by 0 bases, with 12 bases between the two germline ends. Germline-derived CDR1 and CDR2 are SQVTM and ANQGSEA. The CDR3 spans 13 residues. The CDR3 protein is CSAAGHMNTEAFF. CDR3 DNA: TGCAGCGCCGCCGGACATATGAACACTGAAGCTTTCTTT.

The rearrangement joins TRBV4-2 to TRBJ1-2; 10 bases match TRBD1. Per germline, CDR1 LGHNA and CDR2 YNFKEQ. The CDR3 extends over 16 amino acids. V was pared by 2 bases and J by 2 bases, with 5 bases of the junction left unmatched. CDR3 protein: CASSQLGQGRNYGYTF. Written as DNA, the CDR3 is TGTGCCAGCAGCCAACTGGGACAGGGGAGGAACTATGGCTACACCTTC.

The chain employs TRBV27 and TRBJ2-3; 7 positions match TRBD1. The CDR3 length is 17 residues. The germline CDR1 and CDR2 sequences are MNHEY and SMNVEV (reference sequence). Losses at the gene ends were 0 bases for V and 0 bases for J; bases not matched to a gene: 6. CDR3: CASSLSGTATSTDTQYF. As DNA, the CDR3 is TGTGCCAGCAGTTTATCGGGGACAGCAACTAGCACAGATACGCAGTATTTT.

This clone appeared a few times. J is TRBJ2-7 and V is TRBV5-4; TRBD1 matches at 9 bases. This CDR3 is built from 16 residues. The germline V gene has CDR1 SGHNT and CDR2 YYREEE (reference sequence). V lost 4 bases and J lost 2; bases outside the gene matches: 10. CDR3 region: CASSLDLGTGTYEQYF. As DNA, the CDR3 is TGTGCCAGCAGCCTGGACCTCGGGACAGGGACCTACGAGCAGTACTTC.

The rearrangement links TRBV5-6 to TRBJ2-7; TRBD1 matches at 8 bases. The CDR3 is 14 amino acids. J gave up 5 bases and V 0 bases, and 4 bases lay outside the gene matches. Germline CDR1 SGHDT, CDR2 YYEEEE. Here the CDR3 reads CASSLVGDRNEQYF. DNA of the CDR3: TGTGCCAGCAGCTTGGTAGGGGACAGGAACGAGCAGTACTTC.

This chain uses TRBV7-6 with TRBJ2-2, with 11 bases that match TRBD1. Germline-derived CDR1 and CDR2 are SGHVS and FNYEAQ. V was pared by 5 bases and J by 10 bases, with 6 bases of the junction left unmatched. There are 14 residues in the CDR3. CDR3 in amino acids: CASSPRTGGLELFF. The CDR3 region has the DNA TGTGCCAGCAGCCCAAGGACAGGGGGCTTGGAGCTGTTTTTT.